The T cell receptor (beta chain) described here comes from a study of Graves' ophthalmopathy and Graves' hyperthyroidism. At the level of the study: The collection of peripheral blood took place at initial diagnosis, before any treatment. Study outcomes and limitations: With approximately 90% sensitivity and roughly 76% specificity, a 13-signature model separated ophthalmopathy from stable hyperthyroidism. It was with about 68% sensitivity and 72.22% specificity that the model predicted ophthalmopathy progression.

Amplification targeted the TCR beta CDR3 regions, with RNA transcripts as the source material. An opening RT-PCR round employed HTBI primers and preceded a second-round multiplex PCR. TCRdb reprocessed the multiplex PCR reads via MiXCR and lists one record per CDR3 protein. The sample records about 740,000 distinct CDR3 sequences, 40% being singletons. The V end was cut by 2 bases, the J end by 2 bases, with 8 bases between. This CDR3 region has 13 residues. Germline values: CDR1 SQVTM, CDR2 ANQGSEA. The authors diagnosed from clinical symptoms, serum thyroxine, TRAb, thyroid ultrasound and orbital computed tomography. Remarks on this clonotype: The target antigen is unknown.

Source material: peripheral blood. The TCR originated in an adult man with Graves' ophthalmopathy. This sequence joins TRBV29-1 and TRBJ2-3; the D is unclear. Here the CDR3 reads CSVEPLSTDTQYF. The CDR3 DNA reads TGCAGCGTTGAACCGTTATCCACAGATACGCAGTATTTT.